The next 10 T cell receptor beta chains were all read from a single sample in a study of CD8 T cells in ankylosing spondylitis. MiXCR was run by TCRdb on the 5' RACE reads, yielding one entry per CDR3 protein. The sample contains some 38,000 distinct CDR3 sequences, over 9% of which appear only once. What was sequenced was blood, either unsorted or a sorted T cell fraction (not recorded which). These receptors originate from a male donor with ankylosing spondylitis or in good health (not recorded which).

This clonotype was detected many times. The chain combines TRBV12-3 or TRBV12-4 with TRBJ2-5; TRBD2 might be the D (5 bases). Trimming stripped 5 bases from V and 5 bases from J, with 21 bases between. This CDR3 is 16 amino acids long. The CDR3 here is CASSPNSGRGMETQYF. CDR3 DNA sequence: TGTGCCAGCAGTCCAAACAGCGGAAGAGGGATGGAGACCCAGTACTTC.

This clonotype came up many times. V usage is TRBV9 and J usage is TRBJ2-7; 10 nucleotides align to TRBD1. CDR3 length: 15 residues. Germline CDR1 reads SGDLS; CDR2 reads YYNGEE. With V trimmed by 0 bases and J by 3 bases, 3 bases remained unmatched. CDR3 nucleotide sequence: TGTGCCAGCAGCGTAGAGGGGACAGGGGTCTACGAGCAGTACTTC. This gives the protein CASSVEGTGVYEQYF.

In this sample, this clonotype is medium-sized. For the CDR3, the DNA is TGTGCCAGCAGTGGGGTGGGAGAGACCCAGTACTTC. This sequence encodes CASSGVGETQYF. The chain employs TRBV12-3 or TRBV12-4 and TRBJ2-5; D call uncertain. The CDR3 runs 12 residues. V lost 5 bases and J 4 bases, leaving 8 bases between the germline ends.

This chain uses TRBV18 with TRBJ2-7, with D perhaps being TRBD1 or TRBD2 (6 bases each). The V end lost 1 base, the J end lost 2 bases, and 15 bases lay between the germline ends. CDR1 and CDR2 (germline): KGHSH, LQKENI. This CDR3 spans 16 amino acids. As DNA, the CDR3 is TGTGCCAGCTCACCACGAGGGGGGTCCCCGACCTACGAGCAGTACTTC. Translation gives CASSPRGGSPTYEQYF.

The sample holds many counts of this clonotype. The chain joins TRBV11-2 to TRBJ2-7, with TRBD2 identical over 11 bases. The V segment lost 11 bases and the J segment 3 bases; nucleotides outside the gene matches: 12. Germline-derived CDR1 and CDR2 are SGHAT and FQNNGV. The CDR3 sequence is 15 residues long. CDR3: CADSPPLAGGYEQYF. CDR3 DNA sequence: TGTGCCGATTCCCCCCCTCTAGCGGGAGGCTACGAGCAGTACTTC.

This clonotype has a count of ten or more. This chain joins TRBV20-1 and TRBJ2-1; 10 nucleotides align to TRBD2. The CDR3 extends over 14 amino acids. CDR1 is DFQATT and CDR2 is SNEGSKA in the germline V gene (reference sequence). CDR3 coding DNA: TGCATGGTAACTAGCGGGGTCTCCTACAATGAGCAGTTCTTC. It codes for CMVTSGVSYNEQFF.

This clonotype was recorded at least ten times. The chain couples TRBV14 to TRBJ1-2, with D unclear. V lost 0 bases to trimming and J lost 7 bases, with 12 bases between them. Germline V lookup: CDR1 SGHDN, CDR2 FVKESK. There are 14 residues in the CDR3. The CDR3: CASSQERTTTGYTF. The CDR3 DNA follows: TGTGCCAGCAGCCAAGAAAGAACCACGACTGGCTACACCTTC.

This clonotype was counted ten times or more. The junction does not match germline at one end; this may be a read error. V gene TRBV4-3 combines with J gene TRBJ2-5; TRBD2 matches at 14 bases. The CDR3 spans 13 residues. Germline V gene data show CDR1 as LGHNA and CDR2 as YSLEER. The CDR3 DNA follows: TGCGCCAGCAGCCAGGGACTAGCGGGAGTGTTTTTCTTC. This sequence encodes CASSQGLAGVFFF.

In this sample, this clonotype turned up many times. The gene calls are TRBV20-1 and TRBJ1-5; 7 positions agree with TRBD1. The CDR3 consists of 13 residues. Germline CDR1 reads DFQATT; CDR2 reads SNEGSKA (reference sequence). V shed 2 bases, J shed 7 bases, and the junction held 5 bases outside the gene matches. CDR3 amino acids: CSARRQGEQPQHF. DNA of the CDR3: TGCAGTGCTAGACGGCAGGGGGAACAGCCCCAGCATTTT.

This clonotype has ten or more counts. The J gene is TRBJ2-7, the V gene TRBV19; the match to TRBD2 covers 11 bases. The CDR3 length is 14 residues. Germline CDR1 LNHDA, CDR2 SQIVND (reference sequence). The junction had 2 bases not matched to a gene; V was cut back by 3 bases and J by 4 bases. DNA of the CDR3: TGTGCCAGTAGTATTTCTAGCGGGAGGTACGAGCAGTACTTC. Translating it yields CASSISSGRYEQYF.